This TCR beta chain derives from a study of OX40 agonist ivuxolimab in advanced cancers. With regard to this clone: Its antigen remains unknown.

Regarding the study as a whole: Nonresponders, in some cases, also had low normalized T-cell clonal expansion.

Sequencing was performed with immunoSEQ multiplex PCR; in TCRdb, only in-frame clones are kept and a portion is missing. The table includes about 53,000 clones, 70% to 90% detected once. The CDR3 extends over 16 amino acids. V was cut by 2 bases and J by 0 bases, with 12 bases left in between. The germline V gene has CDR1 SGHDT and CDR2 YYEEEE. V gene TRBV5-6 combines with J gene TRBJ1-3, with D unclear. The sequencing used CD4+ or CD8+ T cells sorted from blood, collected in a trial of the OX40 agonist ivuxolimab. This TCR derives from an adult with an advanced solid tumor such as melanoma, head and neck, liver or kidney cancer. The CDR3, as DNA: TGTGCCAGCAGCTTCCGCCGCCGGAGCTCTGGAAACACCATATATTTT. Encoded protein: CASSFRRRSSGNTIYF.